This T cell receptor (beta chain) was captured by sequencing in a study of blood T cells in healthy people across ages. Points from the study as a whole: Donors of long life had a larger count of naive CD4+ cells and greater diversity than aged donors.

Total RNA extraction produced at least 6 micrograms (per sample) for the study. The length of the CDR3 is 20 residues. CDR1 is LGHNA and CDR2 is YNFKEQ in the germline V gene. Trimming at V came to 0 bases and at J to 3 bases, leaving 9 bases not matched to a gene. As regards this clonotype: Its antigen is still unknown.

Primers used in a second PCR of about 7 to 11 cycles were a sample-barcoded 5' primer and a J-beta primer mix. Each CDR3 protein gets one entry after TCRdb re-called the 5' RACE reads with MiXCR. The table includes about 1.1 million distinct CDR3 sequences, roughly two fifths detected once. The sample taken for sequencing was blood. The clonotype was recovered from a man aged 18-30 years in good health. This sequence joins TRBV4-2 and TRBJ2-2; 14 bases agree with TRBD2. The CDR3 sequence: CASSQDQRLAGGRDTGELFF. In DNA, the CDR3 is TGTGCCAGCAGCCAAGATCAAAGACTAGCGGGGGGGCGTGACACCGGGGAGCTGTTTTTT.